These 15 T cell receptor beta chains share one sample of origin, sequenced in a study of CD8 T cells in Susac syndrome. Reverse transcription of about 0.5 to 1 ug RNA was carried out with random hexamers. TCRdb called the immunoSEQ multiplex PCR reads again in MiXCR, with one record for every CDR3 protein. The table lists some 130,000 distinct CDR3 sequences, around 94% of them singletons. Sequencing was carried out using CD4+ T cells from PBMCs. Receptors were obtained from a human donor with multiple sclerosis.

The CDR3 bases are TGTGCCAGCAGTCCGTGGAAGGGTGCCACTGAAGCTTTCTTT. Its translation is CASSPWKGATEAFF. This chain joins TRBV12-3 or TRBV12-4 and TRBJ1-1; D remains unclear. V lost 5 bases and J lost 4, with 14 bases in between. This CDR3 contains 14 residues.

The chain has TRBV13 and TRBJ1-1; D gene uncertain. The CDR3 is 10 residues long. V was trimmed by 5 bases and J by 5 bases, leaving 3 bases between them. The V gene's germline CDR1 is PRHDT and CDR2 FYEKMQ (reference sequence). CDR3 amino acids: CASSPTEAFF. CDR3 coding DNA: TGTGCCAGCAGCCCGACTGAAGCTTTCTTT.

V and J are TRBV7-2 and TRBJ1-5, with D maybe TRBD1 (5 bases). The V gene's germline CDR1 is SGHTA and CDR2 FQGNSA. V was clipped by 2 bases and J by 0 bases, with 8 bases between them. This CDR3 is built from 15 residues. The CDR3 protein is CASSLSRDSNQPQHF. CDR3 nucleotides: TGTGCCAGCAGCTTAAGCAGGGATAGCAATCAGCCCCAGCATTTT.

V and J are TRBV7-2 and TRBJ2-7; D not certain. The CDR3 has 14 residues. In germline, CDR1 is SGHTA, CDR2 FQGNSA. The V end was cut by 0 bases, the J end by 2 bases, with 8 bases between. In nucleotides, the CDR3 is TGTGCCAGCAGCTTAGCGCCGGCTACCTACGAGCAGTACTTC. Its translation: CASSLAPATYEQYF.

This rearrangement joins TRBV11-2 to TRBJ2-4; D possibly uses TRBD1 or TRBD2 (5 bases each). The CDR3 spans 16 residues. From germline, CDR1 is SGHAT and CDR2 FQNNGV. Trimming shortened V by 4 bases and J by 1 base, and 14 bases separated the two germline ends. The CDR3 region has the DNA TGTGCCAGCAGCTCGAGGGGTGGGTGGGCCAAAAACATTCAGTACTTC. The encoded protein is CASSSRGGWAKNIQYF.

This rearrangement joins TRBV5-1 to TRBJ1-1, with D tentatively TRBD1 (6 bases). Germline CDR1 and CDR2: SGHRS and YFSETQ. The CDR3 sequence is 17 residues long. Deletions cut 0 bases from V and 1 base from J, with 16 bases between. The CDR3 protein is CASSLAPLQGRNTEAFF. CDR3 DNA sequence: TGCGCCAGCAGCTTGGCCCCCCTACAGGGTCGGAACACTGAAGCTTTCTTT.

V and J are TRBV20-1 and TRBJ2-2; D possibly corresponds to TRBD2 (5 bases). CDR1 is DFQATT, CDR2 SNEGSKA, per germline (reference sequence). V was pared by 1 base and J by 5 bases, with 11 bases between. The CDR3 runs 14 residues. CDR3 nucleotide sequence: TGCAGTGCTAGAGCTAGGACTTCTACCGGGGAGCTGTTTTTT. Translating it yields CSARARTSTGELFF.

This chain links TRBV7-3 with TRBJ2-7; D perhaps matches TRBD1 (6 bases). V lost 11 bases and J 5 bases, leaving 28 bases between the germline ends. This CDR3 comprises 16 residues. The V gene's germline CDR1 is SGHTA and CDR2 FQGTGA. The CDR3 sequence: CAGFTAKAGELDEQYF. The CDR3 nucleotides read TGTGCCGGCTTTACCGCGAAGGCAGGGGAATTAGACGAGCAGTACTTC.

CDR3 sequence: CSVGVGATEAFF. CDR3 sequence (DNA): TGCAGCGTTGGGGTGGGGGCGACTGAAGCTTTCTTT. The chain couples TRBV29-1 to TRBJ1-1; D is perhaps TRBD1 (6 bases). The CDR3 sequence is 12 residues long. Germline values: CDR1 SQVTM, CDR2 ANQGSEA. Trimming took 4 bases from V and 5 from J, leaving 11 bases between them.

The V and J genes are TRBV5-1 and TRBJ1-1; possibly TRBD1 for D (6 bases). CDR3 size: 14 residues. Trimming cost V 4 bases and J 0 bases, with 10 bases left between them. Germline V gene lookup returns CDR1 SGHRS and CDR2 YFSETQ. CDR3 loop: CASSLGQMNTEAFF. DNA of the CDR3: TGCGCCAGCAGCCTCGGACAGATGAACACTGAAGCTTTCTTT.

The rearrangement joins TRBV12-3 or TRBV12-4 to TRBJ1-4; TRBD1 is a possible D gene (5 bases). Trimming left V 2 bases short and J 6 bases short, with 10 bases between. The length of the CDR3 is 14 residues. CDR3 DNA: TGTGCCAGCAGTTTACAGGGTTATGATGAAAAACTGTTTTTT. It codes for CASSLQGYDEKLFF.

The V gene is TRBV7-9, the J gene TRBJ1-1; D perhaps matches TRBD1 (6 bases). Germline CDR1 is SEHNR and CDR2 is FQNEAQ (reference sequence). The CDR3 is 15 amino acids. V was shortened by 4 bases and J by 1 base, with 13 bases between the two germline ends. The CDR3 DNA sequence: TGTGCCAGCAGCTGGGCTCTAGGGGGGAACACTGAAGCTTTCTTT. Amino acid sequence: CASSWALGGNTEAFF.

J is TRBJ2-5 and V is TRBV27; D is unclear. The length of the CDR3 is 13 residues. Per germline, CDR1 MNHEY and CDR2 SMNVEV (reference sequence). V was pared by 5 bases and J by 1 base, with 8 bases between. The DNA of the CDR3 is TGTGCCAGCAGTATAATCTTCCAAGAGACCCAGTACTTC. Amino acid sequence: CASSIIFQETQYF.

V usage is TRBV7-9 and J usage is TRBJ1-2, with D possibly TRBD1 on 6 matching bases. Trimming left V 2 bases short and J 5 bases short, with 18 bases between. The germline gives CDR1 SEHNR, CDR2 FQNEAQ (reference sequence). The CDR3 is made up of 16 amino acids. CDR3 sequence (DNA): TGTGCCAGCAGCTTACTGGGGGGCGGACGAGATTATGGCTACACCTTC. This gives the protein CASSLLGGGRDYGYTF. The full variable domain, in which reference TRBV7-9 and TRBJ1-2 provide the parts outside the CDR3, is DTGVSQNPRHKITKRGQNVTFRCDPISEHNRLYWYRQTLGQGPEFLTYFQNEAQLEKSRLLSDRFSAERPKGSFSTLEIQRTEQGDSAMYLCASSLLGGGRDYGYTFGSGTRLTVV.

This chain joins TRBV9 and TRBJ2-6; possible D gene TRBD1, 6 bases. This CDR3 has 15 residues. Trimming removed 3 bases at V and 4 bases at J, with 11 bases between. CDR1 and CDR2 from the germline V gene are SGDLS and YYNGEE. The CDR3 DNA reads TGTGCCAGCAGCGGAAACAGGGCAGGGGCCAACGTCCTGACTTTC. The encoded protein is CASSGNRAGANVLTF. Supplemented by reference TRBV9 and TRBJ2-6, the full variable domain reads DSGVTQTPKHLITATGQRVTLRCSPRSGDLSVYWYQQSLDQGLQFLIQYYNGEERAKGNILERFSAQQFPDLHSELNLSSLELGDSALYFCASSGNRAGANVLTFGAGSRLTVL.